This T cell receptor (beta chain) is from a study of OX40 agonist ivuxolimab in advanced cancers. Whole-study context: Ivuxolimab, which is an agonistic anti-OX40 (CD134) antibody, was administered to the patients. Partial responses were observed in three patients, of whom one had hepatocellular carcinoma and two had cutaneous melanoma. Prior therapy, whether anti-PD-1, anti-PD-L1 or anti-CTLA-4, was allowed, and approximately 40% had some. Findings and caveats of the study: Averaged across samples, CD8+ T cells carried more expanded clones than CD4+ did.

The length of the CDR3 is 12 residues. The V gene's germline CDR1 is SQVTM and CDR2 ANQGSEA. The V gene lost 6 bases and the J gene lost 6 bases, with 14 bases spanning the gap. Only in-frame clones appear in the TCRdb table, and some are missing; sequencing was by immunoSEQ multiplex PCR. The sample records tens of thousands of clones, about 92% being singletons. About this clone itself: What it binds is not known.

The chain employs TRBV29-1 and TRBJ1-2, with a weak D call TRBD1 (6 bases). Here the sequenced sample was CD4+ or CD8+ T cells sorted from blood, taken in a trial of the OX40 agonist ivuxolimab. The clonotype was recovered from an adult with an advanced solid tumor such as melanoma, head and neck, liver or kidney cancer. CDR3 DNA: TGCAGCGTCGTACTACAGGGTGATGGCTACACCTTC. This gives the protein CSVVLQGDGYTF.